This paragraph reports one T cell receptor (beta chain). This entry is derived from a study of blood T cell repertoires in COVID-19. Turning to the study itself: Both acute and convalescent COVID-19 samples were obtained from the United States, Italy and Spain. PBMCs, B-cell-depleted T cells, or T cells were the source of the cDNA or gDNA that made up the material.

Original data processing: Estimates of nucleated cell counts were drawn from the amplification of reference gene primers. Some clones are missing from TCRdb's copy, which holds only in-frame ones; the method was immunoSEQ multiplex PCR. V, J and clone size derive from that table, while D and trimming were established from the DNA sequence. The sample lists around 200,000 clones, about 86% occurring once. The germline CDR1 and CDR2 sequences are SGHVS and FQNEAQ. CDR3 length: 15 residues. V was trimmed by 5 bases and J by 6 bases, leaving 19 bases between them. The sequence was collected from an elderly woman in a cohort sampled during active or convalescent COVID-19. The gene calls are TRBV7-8 and TRBJ1-1, with D possibly TRBD1 on 6 matching bases. Specimen: peripheral blood. CDR3 bases: TGTGCCAGCAGCCGCCGGACAGAGGTCTGGGCTGAAGCTTTCTTT. Amino acid sequence: CASSRRTEVWAEAFF.